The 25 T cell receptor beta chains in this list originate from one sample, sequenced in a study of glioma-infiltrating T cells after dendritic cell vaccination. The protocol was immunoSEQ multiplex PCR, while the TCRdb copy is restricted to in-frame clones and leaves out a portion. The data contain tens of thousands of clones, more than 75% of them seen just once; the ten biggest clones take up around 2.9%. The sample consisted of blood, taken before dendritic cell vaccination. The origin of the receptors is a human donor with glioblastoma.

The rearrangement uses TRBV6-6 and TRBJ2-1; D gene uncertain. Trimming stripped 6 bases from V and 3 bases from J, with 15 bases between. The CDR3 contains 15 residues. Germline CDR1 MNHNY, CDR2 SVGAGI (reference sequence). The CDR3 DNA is TGTGCCAGCAGCCCCCGCGTGGGCGACTACAATGAGCAGTTCTTC. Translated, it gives CASSPRVGDYNEQFF.

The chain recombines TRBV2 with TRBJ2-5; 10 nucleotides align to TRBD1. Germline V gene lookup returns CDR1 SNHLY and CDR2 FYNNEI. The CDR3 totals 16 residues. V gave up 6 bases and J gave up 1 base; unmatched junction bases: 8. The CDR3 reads CASRPVGTGAQETQYF. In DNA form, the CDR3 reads TGTGCCAGCAGACCCGTCGGGACAGGGGCCCAAGAGACCCAGTACTTC.

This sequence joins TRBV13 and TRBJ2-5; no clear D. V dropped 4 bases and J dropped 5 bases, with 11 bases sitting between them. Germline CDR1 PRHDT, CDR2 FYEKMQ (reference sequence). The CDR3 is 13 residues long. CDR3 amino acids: CASSSRSRETQYF. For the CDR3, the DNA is TGTGCCAGCAGCTCTAGGTCACGGGAGACCCAGTACTTC.

CDR3 sequence (DNA): TGCGCCAGCAGCTTGGAGGCGGGGTACAATGAGCAGTTCTTC. It encodes CASSLEAGYNEQFF. The chain joins TRBV5-1 to TRBJ2-1; possibly TRBD2 for D (6 bases). CDR1 is SGHRS, CDR2 YFSETQ, per germline. CDR3 length: 14 residues. The germline V and J ends were trimmed by 0 bases and 4 bases, with 8 bases remaining between them.

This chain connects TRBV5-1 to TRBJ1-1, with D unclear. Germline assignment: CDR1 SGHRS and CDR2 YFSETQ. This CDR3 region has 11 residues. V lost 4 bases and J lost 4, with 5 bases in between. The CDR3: CASSGSTEAFF. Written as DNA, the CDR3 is TGCGCCAGCAGCGGGAGCACTGAAGCTTTCTTT.

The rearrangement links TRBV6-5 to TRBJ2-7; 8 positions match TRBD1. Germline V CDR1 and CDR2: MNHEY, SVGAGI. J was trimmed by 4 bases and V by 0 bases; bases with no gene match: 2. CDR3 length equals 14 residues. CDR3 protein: CASSYSDRGYEQYF. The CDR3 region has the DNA TGTGCCAGCAGTTACTCCGACAGGGGATACGAGCAGTACTTC.

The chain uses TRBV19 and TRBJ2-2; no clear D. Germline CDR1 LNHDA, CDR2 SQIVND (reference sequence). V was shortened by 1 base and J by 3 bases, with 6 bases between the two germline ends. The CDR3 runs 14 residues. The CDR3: CASSIVADTGELFF. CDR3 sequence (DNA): TGTGCCAGTAGTATAGTGGCAGACACCGGGGAGCTGTTTTTT.

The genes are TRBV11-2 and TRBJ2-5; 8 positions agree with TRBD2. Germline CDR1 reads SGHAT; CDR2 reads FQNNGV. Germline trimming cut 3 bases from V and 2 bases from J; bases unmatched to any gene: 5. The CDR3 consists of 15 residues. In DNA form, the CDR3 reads TGTGCCAGCAGCTTCCTAGAGCGGGGGCAAGAGACCCAGTACTTC. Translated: CASSFLERGQETQYF.

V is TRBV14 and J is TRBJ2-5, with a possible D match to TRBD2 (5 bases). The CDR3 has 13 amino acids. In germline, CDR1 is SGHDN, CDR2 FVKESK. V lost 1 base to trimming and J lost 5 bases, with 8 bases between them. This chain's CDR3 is CASSQVWEETQYF. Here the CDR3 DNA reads TGTGCCAGCAGCCAAGTTTGGGAGGAGACCCAGTACTTC.

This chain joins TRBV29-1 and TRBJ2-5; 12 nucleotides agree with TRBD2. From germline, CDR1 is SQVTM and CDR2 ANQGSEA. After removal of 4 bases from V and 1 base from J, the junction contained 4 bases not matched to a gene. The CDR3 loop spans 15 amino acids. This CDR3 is CSVAGLAGPQETQYF. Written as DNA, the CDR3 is TGCAGCGTTGCGGGACTAGCGGGTCCCCAAGAGACCCAGTACTTC.

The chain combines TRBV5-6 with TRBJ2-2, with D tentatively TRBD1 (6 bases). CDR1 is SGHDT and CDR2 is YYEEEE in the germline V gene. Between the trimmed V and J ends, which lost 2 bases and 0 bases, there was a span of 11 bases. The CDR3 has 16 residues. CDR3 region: CASSFAGATNTGELFF. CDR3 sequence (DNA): TGTGCCAGCAGCTTCGCAGGGGCAACGAACACCGGGGAGCTGTTTTTT.

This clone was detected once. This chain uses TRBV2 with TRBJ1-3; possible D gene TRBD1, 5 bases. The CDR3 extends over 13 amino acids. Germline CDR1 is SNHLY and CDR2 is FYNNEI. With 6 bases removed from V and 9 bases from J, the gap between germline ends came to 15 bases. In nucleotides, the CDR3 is TGTGCCAGCAGGAGGACACCCGGAGTCACCATATATTTT. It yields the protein CASRRTPGVTIYF.

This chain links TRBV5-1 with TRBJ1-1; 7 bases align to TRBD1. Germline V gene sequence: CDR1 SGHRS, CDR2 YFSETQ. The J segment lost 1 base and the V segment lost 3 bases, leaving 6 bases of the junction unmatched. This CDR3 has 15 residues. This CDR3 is CASSWSQGENTEAFF. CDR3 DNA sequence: TGCGCCAGCAGCTGGAGCCAGGGGGAGAACACTGAAGCTTTCTTT.

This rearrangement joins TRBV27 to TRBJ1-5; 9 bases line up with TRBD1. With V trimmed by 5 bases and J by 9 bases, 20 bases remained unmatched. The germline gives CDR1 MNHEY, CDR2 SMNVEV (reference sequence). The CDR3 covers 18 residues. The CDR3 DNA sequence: TGTGCCAGCAGTCTTAGGACGGCCCCGGGACAGGGTAATTCGCCCCAGCATTTT. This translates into CASSLRTAPGQGNSPQHF.

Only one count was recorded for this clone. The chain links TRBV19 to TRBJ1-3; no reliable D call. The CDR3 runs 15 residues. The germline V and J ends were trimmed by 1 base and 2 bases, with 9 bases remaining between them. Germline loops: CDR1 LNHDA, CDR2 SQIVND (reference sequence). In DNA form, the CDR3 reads TGTGCCAGTAGTATAGGCGGGAGGACTGGAAACACCATATATTTT. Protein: CASSIGGRTGNTIYF. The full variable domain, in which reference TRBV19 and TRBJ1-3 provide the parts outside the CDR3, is DGGITQSPKYLFRKEGQNVTLSCEQNLNHDAMYWYRQDPGQGLRLIYYSQIVNDFQKGDIAEGYSVSREKKESFPLTVTSAQKNPTAFYLCASSIGGRTGNTIYFGEGSWLTVV.

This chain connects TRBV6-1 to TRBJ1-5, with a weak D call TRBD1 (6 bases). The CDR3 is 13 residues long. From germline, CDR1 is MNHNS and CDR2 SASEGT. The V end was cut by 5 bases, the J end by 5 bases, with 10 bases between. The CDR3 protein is CASSSYRDQPQHF. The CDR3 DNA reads TGTGCCAGCAGTTCCTACAGGGATCAGCCCCAGCATTTT.

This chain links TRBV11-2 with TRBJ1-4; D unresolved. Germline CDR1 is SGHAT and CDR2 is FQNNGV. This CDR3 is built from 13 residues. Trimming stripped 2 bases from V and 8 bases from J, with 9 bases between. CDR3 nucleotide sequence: TGTGCCAGCAGCTTATTTACTTTCGAAAAACTGTTTTTT. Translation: CASSLFTFEKLFF. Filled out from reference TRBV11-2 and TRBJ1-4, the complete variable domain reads EAGVAQSPRYKIIEKRQSVAFWCNPISGHATLYWYQQILGQGPKLLIQFQNNGVVDDSQLPKDRFSAERLKGVDSTLKIQPAKLEDSAVYLCASSLFTFEKLFFGSGTQLSVL.

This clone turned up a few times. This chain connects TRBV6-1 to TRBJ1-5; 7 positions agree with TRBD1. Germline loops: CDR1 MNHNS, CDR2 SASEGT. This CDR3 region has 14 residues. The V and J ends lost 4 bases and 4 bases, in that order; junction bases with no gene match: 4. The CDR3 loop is CASSVGTDNQPQHF. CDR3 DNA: TGTGCCAGCAGTGTCGGGACAGATAATCAGCCCCAGCATTTT.

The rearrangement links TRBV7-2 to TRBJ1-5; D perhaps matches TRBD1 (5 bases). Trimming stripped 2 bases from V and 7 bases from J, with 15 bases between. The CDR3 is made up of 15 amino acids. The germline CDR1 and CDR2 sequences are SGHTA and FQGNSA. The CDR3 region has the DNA TGTGCCAGCAGCTTATGGGAGGGGCAGGGACAGCCCCAGCATTTT. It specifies CASSLWEGQGQPQHF.

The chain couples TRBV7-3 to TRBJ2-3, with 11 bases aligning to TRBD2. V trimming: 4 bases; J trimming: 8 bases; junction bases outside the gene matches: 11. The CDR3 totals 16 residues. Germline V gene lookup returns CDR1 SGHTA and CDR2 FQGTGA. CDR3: CASSSRGGTSGFTQYF. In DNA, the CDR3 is TGTGCCAGCAGCTCCCGGGGGGGGACTAGCGGTTTTACGCAGTATTTT.

The DNA for the CDR3 is TGCGCCAGCATCTATTCACCAGGGTTATCCTACAATGAGCAGTTCTTC. Translating it yields CASIYSPGLSYNEQFF. The gene calls are TRBV5-1 and TRBJ2-1; possible D gene TRBD1, 5 bases. Trimming cost V 6 bases and J 1 base, with 17 bases left between them. This CDR3 has 16 residues. Per the germline V gene, CDR1 is SGHRS and CDR2 is YFSETQ.

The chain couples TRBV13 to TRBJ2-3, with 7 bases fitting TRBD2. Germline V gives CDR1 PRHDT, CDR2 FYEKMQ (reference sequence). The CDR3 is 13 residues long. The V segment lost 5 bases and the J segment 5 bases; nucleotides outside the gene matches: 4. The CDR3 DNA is TGTGCCAGCAGCCCCGGCGGGGGAGATACGCAGTATTTT. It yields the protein CASSPGGGDTQYF.

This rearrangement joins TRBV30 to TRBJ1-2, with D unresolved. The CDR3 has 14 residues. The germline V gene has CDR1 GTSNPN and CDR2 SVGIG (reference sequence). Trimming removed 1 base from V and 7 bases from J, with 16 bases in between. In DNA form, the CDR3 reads TGTGCCTGGAGTGAAGGAGGGTCAGATCCTGGCTACACCTTC. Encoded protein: CAWSEGGSDPGYTF.

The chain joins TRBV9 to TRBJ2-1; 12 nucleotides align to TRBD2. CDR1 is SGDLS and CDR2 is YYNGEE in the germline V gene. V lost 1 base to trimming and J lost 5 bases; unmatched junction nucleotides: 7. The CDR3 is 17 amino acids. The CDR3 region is CASSVSPTSGRHNEQFF. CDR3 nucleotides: TGTGCCAGCAGCGTAAGCCCGACTAGCGGGAGACACAATGAGCAGTTCTTC.

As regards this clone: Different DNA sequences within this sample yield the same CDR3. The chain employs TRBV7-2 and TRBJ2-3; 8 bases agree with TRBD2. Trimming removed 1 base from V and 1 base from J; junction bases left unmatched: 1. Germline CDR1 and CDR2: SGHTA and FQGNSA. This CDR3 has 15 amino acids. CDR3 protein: CASSLGRGGTDTQYF. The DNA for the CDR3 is TGTGCCAGCAGCTTAGGGCGGGGGGGCACAGATACGCAGTATTTT.